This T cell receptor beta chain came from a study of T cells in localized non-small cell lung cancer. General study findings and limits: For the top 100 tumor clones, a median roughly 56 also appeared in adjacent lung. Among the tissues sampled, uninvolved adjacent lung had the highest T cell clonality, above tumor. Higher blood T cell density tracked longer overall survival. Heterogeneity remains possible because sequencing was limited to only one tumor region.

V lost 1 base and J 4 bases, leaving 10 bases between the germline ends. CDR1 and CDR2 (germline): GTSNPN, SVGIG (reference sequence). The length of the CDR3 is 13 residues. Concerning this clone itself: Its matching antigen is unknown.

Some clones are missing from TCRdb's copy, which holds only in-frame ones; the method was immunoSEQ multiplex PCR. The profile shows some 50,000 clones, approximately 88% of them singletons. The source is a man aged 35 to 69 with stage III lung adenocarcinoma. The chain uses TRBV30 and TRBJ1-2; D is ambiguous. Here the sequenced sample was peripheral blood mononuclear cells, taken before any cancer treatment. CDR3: CAWSGGFLYGYTF. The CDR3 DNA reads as TGTGCCTGGAGTGGTGGCTTCCTCTATGGCTACACCTTC.